These T cell receptor beta chains were read from a single sample in a study of T cells after yellow fever vaccination. TCRdb used MiXCR to reprocess the 5' RACE reads, holding one entry per CDR3 protein. The repertoire holds around 320,000 distinct CDR3 sequences, with roughly 10% as singletons. Here the sequenced sample was CD4+ T cells sorted from PBMCs, taken 45 days after the yellow fever booster vaccination. The source is a man younger than 35 who received the YFV17D yellow fever vaccine. Both conserved end residues are part of each CDR3. Size is stated for part of the rows, as once, few or many counts, or as a class when the clone is expanded.

TRBV15,few,TRBJ1-2,CATSREPQSNYGYTF
TRBV14,-,TRBJ2-2,CASRGQGARTGELFF
TRBV11-1,-,TRBJ1-2,CASSFGLQGSNYGYTF
TRBV23-1,few,TRBJ2-1,CASSQSWRGKNNEQFF
TRBV7-2,many,TRBJ1-1,CASSTPINTEAFF
TRBV5-1,few,TRBJ2-3,CASSLAVQGTTDTQYF
TRBV20-1,-,TRBJ1-4,CSARESGFGKLFF
TRBV24-1,-,TRBJ2-1,CATSDLRSGTGDNEQFF
TRBV20-1,few,TRBJ1-1,CSARRQENTEAFF
TRBV19,few,TRBJ1-5,CASSIRNLSGQPQHF
TRBV6-5,many,TRBJ1-2,CASRGQGAHNYGYTF
TRBV10-3,few,TRBJ2-6,CAISGQGSSGANVLTF
TRBV7-9,few,TRBJ1-1,CASSRGGWGRWNTEAFF